The 15 T cell receptor beta chains in this list originate from one sample, sequenced in a study of T cell responses to AZD1222 COVID-19 vaccine. Clones were read by immunoSEQ multiplex PCR, and TCRdb kept only the in-frame ones, dropping some. The table has about 84,000 clones, 85% to 90% seen once; the top ten hold about 6%. The starting material was peripheral blood, obtained 28 days after the second AZD1222 dose. The origin of the receptors is an adult who received the AZD1222 COVID-19 vaccine.

This chain connects TRBV23-1 to TRBJ2-7, with D tentatively TRBD2 (5 bases). TRBV23-1 is recorded as an ORF, its role being uncertain. Between the trimmed V and J ends, which lost 1 base and 1 base, there was a span of 14 bases. The CDR3 is 16 residues long. CDR3 amino acids: CASSQCRGKSSYEQYF. In DNA, the CDR3 is TGCGCCAGCAGTCAATGTCGGGGAAAGTCGTCCTACGAGCAGTACTTC.

This rearrangement joins TRBV6-4 to TRBJ1-2, with D possibly being TRBD1 (6 bases). Between the trimmed V and J ends, which lost 0 bases and 7 bases, there was a span of 12 bases. Per the germline V gene, CDR1 is MRHNA and CDR2 is SNTAGT. This CDR3 spans 14 amino acids. CDR3 in DNA: TGTGCCAGCAGTGACTCGAACAGGGCCTCTGGCTACACCTTC. As protein: CASSDSNRASGYTF.

This chain connects TRBV19 to TRBJ1-1; D not certain. The V gene lost 6 bases and the J gene lost 1 base, with 3 bases spanning the gap. The CDR3 totals 11 residues. The germline gives CDR1 LNHDA, CDR2 SQIVND (reference sequence). CDR3 amino acids: CASSPNTEAFF. The CDR3 DNA reads TGTGCCAGTAGCCCGAACACTGAAGCTTTCTTT. Based on the CDR3 plus reference TRBV19 and TRBJ1-1, the full variable domain is DGGITQSPKYLFRKEGQNVTLSCEQNLNHDAMYWYRQDPGQGLRLIYYSQIVNDFQKGDIAEGYSVSREKKESFPLTVTSAQKNPTAFYLCASSPNTEAFFGQGTRLTVV.

This clone was recorded only once. The V gene is TRBV30, the J gene TRBJ2-1; possibly TRBD2 for D (5 bases). Germline CDR1 reads GTSNPN; CDR2 reads SVGIG (reference sequence). The CDR3 runs 13 residues. Between the trimmed V and J ends, which lost 3 bases and 10 bases, there was a span of 16 bases. CDR3 sequence (DNA): TGTGCCTGGAGAGGCCGTCTCGCGGGCGAGCAGTTCTTC. This sequence encodes CAWRGRLAGEQFF.

This clone was found once. The chain uses TRBV4-2 and TRBJ1-2; perhaps TRBD1 as D (5 bases). CDR1 is LGHNA, CDR2 YNFKEQ, per germline. The CDR3 runs to 18 residues. The V and J ends lost 3 bases and 4 bases respectively, with 24 bases between them. For the CDR3, the DNA is TGTGCCAGCAGCCAGGAAACCGAACGCGCCTTAAGGGGCTATGGCTACACCTTC. Encoded protein: CASSQETERALRGYGYTF.

This clone was detected only once. The chain employs TRBV18 and TRBJ1-5; 10 bases match TRBD1. Germline V gene sequence: CDR1 KGHSH, CDR2 LQKENI. This CDR3 contains 17 residues. J lost 2 bases, V lost 5 bases, and 9 bases had no gene match. This CDR3 is CASSTSPGTGGNQPQHF. CDR3 DNA: TGTGCCAGCTCAACTAGCCCTGGGACAGGGGGCAATCAGCCCCAGCATTTT.

The J gene is TRBJ1-4, the V gene TRBV23-1, with D maybe TRBD1 (5 bases). TRBV23-1 is classed as an ORF, of uncertain function. The CDR3 length is 16 residues. Trimming shortened V by 2 bases and J by 3 bases, and 13 bases separated the two germline ends. CDR3 in amino acids: CASSQRRGEANEKLFF. In DNA form, the CDR3 reads TGCGCCAGCAGTCAAAGGAGGGGCGAGGCTAATGAAAAACTGTTTTTT.

Concerning this clone itself: The junction does not match germline at one end; this may be a read error. CDR3 in amino acids: CASRLGGLGAGLISYEQYF. The CDR3 nucleotides read TGTGCCAGCAGGTTGGGGGGCTTGGGAGCGGGATTGATCTCCTACGAGCAGTACTTC. The genes are TRBV5-6 and TRBJ2-7, with D perhaps matching TRBD2 (7 bases). Germline values: CDR1 SGHDT, CDR2 YYEEEE. The CDR3 has 19 amino acids.

The chain couples TRBV18 to TRBJ1-1; the D gene is possibly TRBD1 (6 bases). V gave up 3 bases and J gave up 7 bases, with 18 bases separating them. The germline gives CDR1 KGHSH, CDR2 LQKENI. There are 15 residues in the CDR3. CDR3 coding DNA: TGTGCCAGCTCACCCCCAGGGGCAGGGGACGTTGAAGCTTTCTTT. Amino acid sequence: CASSPPGAGDVEAFF.

This clone was picked up one time. This CDR3 reads CASSLRIQGAGGANVLTF. CDR3 nucleotide sequence: TGTGCCAGCAGCTTGAGAATACAGGGGGCGGGAGGGGCCAACGTCCTGACTTTC. The rearrangement links TRBV11-2 to TRBJ2-6; 9 bases are a match to TRBD1. The length of the CDR3 is 18 residues. Losses at the gene ends were 3 bases for V and 4 bases for J; bases not matched to a gene: 10. CDR1 is SGHAT, CDR2 FQNNGV, per germline.

The chain carries TRBV19 and TRBJ1-4; 8 nucleotides agree with TRBD1. This CDR3 spans 15 amino acids. V trimming: 4 bases; J trimming: 5 bases; junction bases outside the gene matches: 6. Germline V CDR1 and CDR2: LNHDA, SQIVND (reference sequence). CDR3 amino acids: CASSTGTGLNEKLFF. The DNA of the CDR3 is TGTGCCAGTAGTACCGGGACAGGATTAAATGAAAAACTGTTTTTT.

The V gene is TRBV5-1, the J gene TRBJ1-5, with TRBD1 identical over 7 bases. Losses at the gene ends were 4 bases for V and 2 bases for J; bases not matched to a gene: 24. The CDR3 is 21 amino acids. Germline loops: CDR1 SGHRS, CDR2 YFSETQ. CDR3 nucleotides: TGCGCCAGCAGCCCCGGGGTAGGGGGCAGCCCCGGGATTGTTGGCAATCAGCCCCAGCATTTT. Translation: CASSPGVGGSPGIVGNQPQHF.

This clone appeared a single time. The CDR3 sequence: CASRAGGSNQPQHF. The DNA of the CDR3 is TGCGCCAGCAGGGCCGGGGGGAGCAATCAGCCCCAGCATTTT. This chain uses TRBV10-2 with TRBJ1-5, with a tentative D call TRBD1 (5 bases). The CDR3 length is 14 residues. Deletions cut 6 bases from V and 1 base from J, with 10 bases between. Germline assignment: CDR1 WSHSY and CDR2 SAAADI.

The chain joins TRBV7-3 to TRBJ2-6, with D perhaps matching TRBD2 (6 bases). CDR3 length: 16 residues. V was pared by 0 bases and J by 4 bases, with 10 bases between. Germline CDR1 and CDR2: SGHTA and FQGTGA. The CDR3 nucleotides read TGTGCCAGCAGCTTAACCGGGGGAGCGGGGGCCAACGTCCTGACTTTC. It yields the protein CASSLTGGAGANVLTF.

The V call is TRBV19, the J call TRBJ2-1; 10 nucleotides align to TRBD2. CDR3 size: 17 residues. Germline V gene data show CDR1 as LNHDA and CDR2 as SQIVND (reference sequence). Losses at the gene ends were 1 base for V and 2 bases for J; bases not matched to a gene: 5. Here the CDR3 reads CASSIVPSGSAYNEQFF. CDR3 coding DNA: TGTGCCAGTAGTATAGTGCCTAGCGGGAGTGCCTACAATGAGCAGTTCTTC. The full variable domain, rest sourced from reference TRBV19 and TRBJ2-1, is DGGITQSPKYLFRKEGQNVTLSCEQNLNHDAMYWYRQDPGQGLRLIYYSQIVNDFQKGDIAEGYSVSREKKESFPLTVTSAQKNPTAFYLCASSIVPSGSAYNEQFFGPGTRLTVL.